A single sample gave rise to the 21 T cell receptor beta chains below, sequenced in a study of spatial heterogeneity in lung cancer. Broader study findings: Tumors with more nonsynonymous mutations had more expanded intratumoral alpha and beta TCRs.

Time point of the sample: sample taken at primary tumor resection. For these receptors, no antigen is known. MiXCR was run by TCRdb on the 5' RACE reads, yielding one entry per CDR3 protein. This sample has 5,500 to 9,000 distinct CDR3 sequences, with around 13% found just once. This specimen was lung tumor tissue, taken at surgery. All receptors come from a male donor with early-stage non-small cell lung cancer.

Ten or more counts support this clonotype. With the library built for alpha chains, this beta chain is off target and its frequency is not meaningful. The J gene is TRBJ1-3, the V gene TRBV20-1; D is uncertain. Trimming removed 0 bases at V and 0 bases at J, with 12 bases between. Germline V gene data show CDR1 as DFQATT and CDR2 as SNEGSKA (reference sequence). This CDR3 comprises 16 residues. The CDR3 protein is CSARDSRSHSGNTIYF. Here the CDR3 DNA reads TGCAGTGCTAGAGACTCCCGCTCCCACTCTGGAAACACCATATATTTT.

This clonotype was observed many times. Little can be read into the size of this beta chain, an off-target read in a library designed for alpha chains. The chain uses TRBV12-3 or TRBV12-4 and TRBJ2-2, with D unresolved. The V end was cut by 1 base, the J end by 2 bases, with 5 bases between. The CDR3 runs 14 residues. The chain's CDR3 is CASSLGPNTGELFF. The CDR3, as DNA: TGTGCCAGCAGTTTAGGGCCCAACACCGGGGAGCTGTTTTTT.

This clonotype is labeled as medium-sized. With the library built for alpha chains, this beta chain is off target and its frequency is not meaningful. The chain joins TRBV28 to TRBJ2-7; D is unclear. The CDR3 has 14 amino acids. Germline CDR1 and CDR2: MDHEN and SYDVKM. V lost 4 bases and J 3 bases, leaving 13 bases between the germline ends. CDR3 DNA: TGTGCCAGCAGTTCCCCCCTGGACGACTACGAGCAGTACTTC. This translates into CASSSPLDDYEQYF.

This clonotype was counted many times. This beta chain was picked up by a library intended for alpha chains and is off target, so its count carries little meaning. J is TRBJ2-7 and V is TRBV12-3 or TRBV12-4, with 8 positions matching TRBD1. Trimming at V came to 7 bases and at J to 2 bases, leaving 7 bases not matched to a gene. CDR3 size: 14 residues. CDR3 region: CASINRDRPYEQYF. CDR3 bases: TGTGCCAGCATTAACCGGGACAGGCCCTACGAGCAGTACTTC.

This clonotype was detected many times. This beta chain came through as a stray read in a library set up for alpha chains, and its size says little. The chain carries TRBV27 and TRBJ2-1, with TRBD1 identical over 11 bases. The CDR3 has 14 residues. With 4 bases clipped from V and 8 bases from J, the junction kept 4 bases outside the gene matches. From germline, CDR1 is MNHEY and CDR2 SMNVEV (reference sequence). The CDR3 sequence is CASSYRTGGYEQFF. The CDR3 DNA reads TGTGCCAGCAGTTATCGGACAGGGGGCTATGAGCAGTTCTTC.

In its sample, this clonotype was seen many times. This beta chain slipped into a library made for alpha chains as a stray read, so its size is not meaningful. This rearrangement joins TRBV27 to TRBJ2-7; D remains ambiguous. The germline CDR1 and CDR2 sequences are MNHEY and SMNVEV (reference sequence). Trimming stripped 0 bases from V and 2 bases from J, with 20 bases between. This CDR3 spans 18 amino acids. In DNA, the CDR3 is TGTGCCAGCAGTTTATCGGTGGATTTCCCAAATCTTCCCTACGAGCAGTACGTC. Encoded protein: CASSLSVDFPNLPYEQYV.

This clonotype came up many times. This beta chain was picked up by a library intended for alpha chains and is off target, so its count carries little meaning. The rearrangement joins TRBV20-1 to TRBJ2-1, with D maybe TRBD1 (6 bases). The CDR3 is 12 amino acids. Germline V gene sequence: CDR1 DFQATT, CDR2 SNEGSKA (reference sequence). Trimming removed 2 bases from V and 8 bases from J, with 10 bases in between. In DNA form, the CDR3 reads TGCAGTGCTAGAAGACAGGCGGATGAGCAGTTCTTC. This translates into CSARRQADEQFF.

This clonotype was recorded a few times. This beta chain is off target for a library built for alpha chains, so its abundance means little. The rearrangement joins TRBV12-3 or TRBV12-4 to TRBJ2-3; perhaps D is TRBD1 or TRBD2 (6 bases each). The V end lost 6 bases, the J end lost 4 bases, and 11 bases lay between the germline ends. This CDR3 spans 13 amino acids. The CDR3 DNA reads TGTGCCAGCAGGCCCGGGGGCTCAGATACGCAGTATTTT. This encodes CASRPGGSDTQYF.

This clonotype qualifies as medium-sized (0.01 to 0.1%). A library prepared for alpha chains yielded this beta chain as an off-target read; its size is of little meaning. Here the CDR3 reads CASSQNLPELFF. DNA for the CDR3: TGTGCCAGCAGCCAAAACCTGCCGGAGCTGTTTTTT. This rearrangement joins TRBV3-1 to TRBJ2-2, with D unresolved. The CDR3 loop spans 12 amino acids. Trimming stripped 2 bases from V and 10 bases from J, with 8 bases between. Germline CDR1 and CDR2: LGHDT and YNNKEL (reference sequence).

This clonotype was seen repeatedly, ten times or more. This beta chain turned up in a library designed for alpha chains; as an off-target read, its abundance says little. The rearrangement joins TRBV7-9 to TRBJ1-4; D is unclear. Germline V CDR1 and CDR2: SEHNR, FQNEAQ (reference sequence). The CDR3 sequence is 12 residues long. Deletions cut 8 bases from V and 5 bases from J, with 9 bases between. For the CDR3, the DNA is TGTGCCAGCCGGAGAGGGAATGAAAAACTGTTTTTT. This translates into CASRRGNEKLFF.

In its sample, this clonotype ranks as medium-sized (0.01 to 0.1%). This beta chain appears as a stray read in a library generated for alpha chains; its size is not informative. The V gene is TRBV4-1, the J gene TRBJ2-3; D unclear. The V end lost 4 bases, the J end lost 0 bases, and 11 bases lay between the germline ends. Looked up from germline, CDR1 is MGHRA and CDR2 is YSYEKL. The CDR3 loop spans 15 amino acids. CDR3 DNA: TGCGCCAGCAGCCTTCGTACCGATAGCACAGATACGCAGTATTTT. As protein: CASSLRTDSTDTQYF.

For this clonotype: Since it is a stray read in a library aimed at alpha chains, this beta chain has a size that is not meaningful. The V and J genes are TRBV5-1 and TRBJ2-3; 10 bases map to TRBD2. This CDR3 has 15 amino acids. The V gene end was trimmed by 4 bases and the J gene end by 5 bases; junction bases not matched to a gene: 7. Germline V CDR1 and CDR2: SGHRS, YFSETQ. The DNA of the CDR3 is TGCGCCAGCAGCCCGGCTAGCGGGAGTGGAGATACGCAGTATTTT. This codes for CASSPASGSGDTQYF. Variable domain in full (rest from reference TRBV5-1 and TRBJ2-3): KAGVTQTPRYLIKTRGQQVTLSCSPISGHRSVSWYQQTPGQGLQFLFEYFSETQRNKGNFPGRFSGRQFSNSRSEMNVSTLELGDSALYLCASSPASGSGDTQYFGPGTRLTVL.

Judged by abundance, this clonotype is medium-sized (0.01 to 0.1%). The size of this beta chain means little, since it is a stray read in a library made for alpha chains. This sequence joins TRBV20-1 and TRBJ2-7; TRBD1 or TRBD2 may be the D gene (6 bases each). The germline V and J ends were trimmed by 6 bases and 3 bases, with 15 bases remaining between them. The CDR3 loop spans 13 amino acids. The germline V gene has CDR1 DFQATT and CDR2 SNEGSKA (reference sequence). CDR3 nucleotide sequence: TGCAGTGCCGAACCGGGGGACAACTACGAGCAGTACTTC. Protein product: CSAEPGDNYEQYF.

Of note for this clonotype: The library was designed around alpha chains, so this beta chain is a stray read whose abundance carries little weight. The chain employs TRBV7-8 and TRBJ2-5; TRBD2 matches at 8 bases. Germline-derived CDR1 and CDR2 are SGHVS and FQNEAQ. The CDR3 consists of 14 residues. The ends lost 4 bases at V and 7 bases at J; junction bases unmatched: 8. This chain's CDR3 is CASSSGRGEGTQYF. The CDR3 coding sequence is TGTGCCAGCAGCTCCGGGCGGGGGGAAGGGACCCAGTACTTC.

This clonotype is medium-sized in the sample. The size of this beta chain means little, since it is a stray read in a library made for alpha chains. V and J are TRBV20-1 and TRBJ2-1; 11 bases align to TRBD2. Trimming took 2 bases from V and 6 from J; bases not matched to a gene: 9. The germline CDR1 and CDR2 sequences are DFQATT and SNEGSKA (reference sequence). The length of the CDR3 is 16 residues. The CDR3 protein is CSARSSRGLAANEQFF. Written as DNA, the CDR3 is TGCAGTGCTAGATCTAGTCGGGGACTAGCGGCCAATGAGCAGTTCTTC.

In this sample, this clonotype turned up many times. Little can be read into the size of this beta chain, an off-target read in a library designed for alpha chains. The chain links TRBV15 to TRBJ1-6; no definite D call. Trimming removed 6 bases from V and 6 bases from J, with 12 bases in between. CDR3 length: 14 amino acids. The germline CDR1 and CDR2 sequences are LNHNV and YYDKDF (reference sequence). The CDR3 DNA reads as TGTGCCACCAGGGGAGGCCTCGGTAATTCACCCCTCCACTTT. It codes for CATRGGLGNSPLHF. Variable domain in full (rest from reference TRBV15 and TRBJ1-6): DAMVIQNPRYQVTQFGKPVTLSCSQTLNHNVMYWYQQKSSQAPKLLFHYYDKDFNNEADTPDNFQSRRPNTSFCFLDIRSPGLGDTAMYLCATRGGLGNSPLHFGNGTRLTVT.

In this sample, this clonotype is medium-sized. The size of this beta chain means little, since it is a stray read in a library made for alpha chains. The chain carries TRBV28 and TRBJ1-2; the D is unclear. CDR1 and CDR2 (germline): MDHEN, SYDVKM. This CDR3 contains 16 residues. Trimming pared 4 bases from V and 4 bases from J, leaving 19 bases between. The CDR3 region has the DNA TGTGCCAGCAGTTCCGCTAGGGCAGACCGAGTCTATGGCTACACCTTC. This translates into CASSSARADRVYGYTF.

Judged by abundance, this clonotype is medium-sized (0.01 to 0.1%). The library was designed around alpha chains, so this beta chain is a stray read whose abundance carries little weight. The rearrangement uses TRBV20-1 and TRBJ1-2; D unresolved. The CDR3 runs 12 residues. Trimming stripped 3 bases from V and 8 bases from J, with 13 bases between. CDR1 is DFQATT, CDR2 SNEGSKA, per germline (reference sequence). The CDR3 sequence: CSASSGLQGYTF. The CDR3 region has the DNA TGCAGTGCTAGTTCTGGGTTGCAGGGCTACACCTTC.

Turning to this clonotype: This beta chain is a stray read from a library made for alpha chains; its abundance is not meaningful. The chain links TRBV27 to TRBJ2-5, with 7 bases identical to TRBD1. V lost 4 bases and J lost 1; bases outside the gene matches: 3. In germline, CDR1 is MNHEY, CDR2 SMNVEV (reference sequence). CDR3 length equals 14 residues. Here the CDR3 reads CASSYKGAQETQYF. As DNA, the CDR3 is TGTGCCAGCAGTTATAAGGGGGCCCAAGAGACCCAGTACTTC.

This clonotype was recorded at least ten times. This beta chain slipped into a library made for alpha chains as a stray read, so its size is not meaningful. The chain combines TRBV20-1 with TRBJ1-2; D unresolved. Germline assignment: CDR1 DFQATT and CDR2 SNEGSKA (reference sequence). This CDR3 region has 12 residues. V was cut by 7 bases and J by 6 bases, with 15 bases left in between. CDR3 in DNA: TGCAGTGTTGTGACGGGTTTGGATGGCTACACCTTC. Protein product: CSVVTGLDGYTF.

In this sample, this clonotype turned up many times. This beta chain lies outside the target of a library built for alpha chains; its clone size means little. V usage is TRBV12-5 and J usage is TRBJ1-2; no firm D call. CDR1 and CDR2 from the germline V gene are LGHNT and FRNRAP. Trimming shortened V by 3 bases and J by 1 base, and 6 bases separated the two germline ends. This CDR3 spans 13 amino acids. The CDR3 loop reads CASGLVYNYGYTF. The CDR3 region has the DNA TGTGCTAGTGGTTTAGTCTATAACTATGGCTACACCTTC.